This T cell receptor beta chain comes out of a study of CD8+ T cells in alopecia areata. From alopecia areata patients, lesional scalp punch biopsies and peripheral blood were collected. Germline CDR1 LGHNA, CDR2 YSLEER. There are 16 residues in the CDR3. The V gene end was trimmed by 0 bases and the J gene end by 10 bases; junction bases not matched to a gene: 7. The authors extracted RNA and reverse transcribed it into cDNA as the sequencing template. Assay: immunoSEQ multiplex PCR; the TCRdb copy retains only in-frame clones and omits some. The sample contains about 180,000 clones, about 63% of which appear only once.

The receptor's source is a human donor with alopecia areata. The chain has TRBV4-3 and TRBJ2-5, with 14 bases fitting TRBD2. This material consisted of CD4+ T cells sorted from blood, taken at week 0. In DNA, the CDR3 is TGCGCCAGCAGCCAAGATCGGGGGACTAGCGGGGGTTACCAGTACTTC. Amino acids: CASSQDRGTSGGYQYF.